This T cell receptor (beta chain) came from a study of cytomegalovirus exposure and HLA in healthy donors. Study details: Of some 410 genotyped donors, 81% grouped in the Caucasian-associated ancestry cluster.

The V end lost 1 base, the J end lost 5 bases, and 11 bases lay between the germline ends. Germline V gene lookup returns CDR1 MGHRA and CDR2 YSYEKL. The CDR3 extends over 14 amino acids. The PCR employed 60 Vbeta primers together with 13 Jbeta primers. The table came from immunoSEQ multiplex PCR; TCRdb's copy has only in-frame clones and leaves some out. The table includes about 230,000 clones, about 89% detected once. As to this clone: Its antigen remains unidentified.

Broader study findings: It was confirmed in vitro that three of the CMV-associated chains were specific for CMV antigens. Across donors, most TCRs were seen rarely, yet some public ones were widespread. Analyzed later, most CMV-associated TCR beta chains appeared HLA-restricted.

This chain links TRBV4-1 with TRBJ1-2; TRBD1 is a possible D gene (5 bases). This clonotype was obtained from a woman aged 18-29 years in good health and CMV-seronegative. The sample consisted of PBMCs. CDR3 sequence (DNA): TGCGCCAGCAGCCAAGCAGGGAAATTGTATGGCTACACCTTC. Its translation: CASSQAGKLYGYTF.